The T cell receptor (beta chain) under discussion was sequenced for a study of cytomegalovirus exposure and HLA in healthy donors. Overall study results and limits: Follow-up analysis later connected one missense variant in DCLRE1C with trimming of TCR beta V- and J-genes. A cluster of highly shared sequence variants was likely a sequencing artifact. Some 16,000 TCR beta sequences were associated with HLA alleles at 0.05 false discovery rate in a later analysis.

PCR amplification relied on 60 Vbeta primers (plus 13 Jbeta primers). Produced via immunoSEQ multiplex PCR; TCRdb's table is partial and in-frame only. Of 95,000 to 150,000 clones listed, over 75% are singletons. Points on this clone: Antigen specificity is unknown.

Losses at the gene ends were 3 bases for V and 2 bases for J; bases not matched to a gene: 5. Germline-derived CDR1 and CDR2 are MGHRA and YSYEKL. CDR3 length: 16 residues. The sequenced sample was PBMCs. The J gene is TRBJ2-5, the V gene TRBV4-1; 11 positions match TRBD2. The sequence came from a human donor in good health. CDR3: CASSHQTSGRQETQYF. The CDR3 DNA sequence: TGCGCCAGCAGCCATCAAACTAGCGGGAGACAAGAGACCCAGTACTTC.